Following are 18 T cell receptor beta chains from one sample sequenced in a study of lymphopenia after photon versus proton radiotherapy. Only in-frame clones appear in the TCRdb table, and some are missing; sequencing was by immunoSEQ multiplex PCR. The repertoire holds tens of thousands of clones, with about 92% as singletons. The specimen was peripheral blood, collected from a patient treated with photon-based radiotherapy. Source of these receptors: a woman aged 40 to 49 with cholangiocarcinoma.

The chain combines TRBV19 with TRBJ1-4, with D uncertain. This CDR3 is built from 14 residues. Looked up from germline, CDR1 is LNHDA and CDR2 is SQIVND (reference sequence). Trimming shortened V by 6 bases and J by 10 bases, and 18 bases separated the two germline ends. CDR3: CASRITSHDGKLFF. The CDR3 coding sequence is TGTGCCAGTAGGATTACAAGCCATGACGGAAAACTGTTTTTT.

The rearrangement links TRBV7-2 to TRBJ2-7, with 9 nucleotides matching TRBD1. The CDR3 runs to 15 residues. Germline-derived CDR1 and CDR2 are SGHTA and FQGNSA. V lost 4 bases and J lost 9; bases outside the gene matches: 13. The CDR3 is CASSWDGTGPLGQYF. As DNA, the CDR3 is TGTGCCAGCAGCTGGGACGGGACAGGGCCCTTGGGGCAGTACTTC.

This clone was seen a single time. The chain uses TRBV5-1 and TRBJ2-7, with 7 nucleotides matching TRBD1. Per the germline V gene, CDR1 is SGHRS and CDR2 is YFSETQ. There are 16 residues in the CDR3. V gave up 4 bases and J gave up 0 bases; unmatched junction bases: 10. The CDR3: CASSNLRDSYSYEQYF. The CDR3 DNA follows: TGCGCCAGCAGCAATCTCCGGGACAGCTACTCCTACGAGCAGTACTTC.

This chain links TRBV4-1 with TRBJ2-5; 8 nucleotides agree with TRBD2. From germline, CDR1 is MGHRA and CDR2 YSYEKL. This CDR3 is 18 amino acids long. V was clipped by 4 bases and J by 5 bases; unmatched bases: 18. CDR3 sequence: CASSPSGSGSTGGETQYF. In DNA, the CDR3 is TGCGCCAGCAGCCCGAGCGGGAGCGGTTCTACTGGAGGGGAGACCCAGTACTTC.

This chain joins TRBV6-1 and TRBJ1-2; D not certain. The CDR3 spans 14 residues. V lost 6 bases and J 3 bases, leaving 14 bases between the germline ends. In germline, CDR1 is MNHNS, CDR2 SASEGT. CDR3 sequence (DNA): TGTGCCAGCAGGGTTGCGGGAGAGGACTATGGCTACACCTTC. Protein sequence: CASRVAGEDYGYTF.

This rearrangement joins TRBV1 to TRBJ2-1; TRBD2, as called in the table, went unchecked against the DNA. TRBV1 is an annotated pseudogene. The CDR3 has 18 residues. The CDR3 reads CTSSQGLSGGASYNEQFF. The CDR3 DNA reads TGCACCAGCAGCCAAGGACTTAGCGGGGGGGCCTCCTACAATGAGCAGTTCTTC.

The chain links TRBV4-2 to TRBJ2-7; the match to TRBD1 covers 10 bases. Per germline, CDR1 LGHNA and CDR2 YNFKEQ. The CDR3 runs 16 residues. V lost 3 bases, J lost 1 base, and 6 bases stayed unmatched. The CDR3 protein is CASSHDRQGASYEQYF. CDR3 coding DNA: TGTGCCAGCAGCCATGACCGACAGGGGGCTTCCTACGAGCAGTACTTC.

The chain links TRBV4-1 to TRBJ2-7; D is perhaps TRBD2 (6 bases). The germline V gene encodes CDR1 MGHRA and CDR2 YSYEKL. The CDR3 is 15 residues long. Trimming cost V 1 base and J 2 bases, with 12 bases left between them. This CDR3 is CASSQVGTLTYEQYF. CDR3 nucleotides: TGCGCCAGCAGCCAAGTGGGGACTCTCACCTACGAGCAGTACTTC.

The rearrangement joins TRBV11-2 to TRBJ1-6; possible D gene TRBD1, 5 bases. The CDR3 is made up of 16 amino acids. Germline-derived CDR1 and CDR2 are SGHAT and FQNNGV. V dropped 5 bases and J dropped 0 bases, with 11 bases sitting between them. The CDR3 region is CASSRDYPSYNSPLHF. The CDR3 bases are TGTGCCAGCAGCCGGGACTATCCCTCCTATAATTCACCCCTCCACTTT.

The chain links TRBV6-1 to TRBJ2-7; D is ambiguous. This CDR3 region has 15 residues. The V gene lost 7 bases and the J gene lost 5 bases, with 21 bases spanning the gap. Germline V gene data show CDR1 as MNHNS and CDR2 as SASEGT. The CDR3 sequence is CASKDRSSSINEQYF. The CDR3 coding sequence is TGTGCCAGCAAAGATCGGTCTTCCTCAATCAACGAGCAGTACTTC.

The rearrangement uses TRBV2 and TRBJ1-2; TRBD1 aligns across 7 bases. Germline-derived CDR1 and CDR2 are SNHLY and FYNNEI. Germline trimming cut 0 bases from V and 7 bases from J; bases unmatched to any gene: 8. This CDR3 is 15 amino acids long. Here the CDR3 DNA reads TGTGCCAGCAGTGAAGCTGGAGGGCAGGGGGGTGGCTACACCTTC. This encodes CASSEAGGQGGGYTF.

This chain connects TRBV9 to TRBJ1-1; TRBD1 is a possible D gene (5 bases). The CDR3 is made up of 17 amino acids. Germline-derived CDR1 and CDR2 are SGDLS and YYNGEE. V was trimmed by 4 bases and J by 6 bases, leaving 25 bases between them. Written as DNA, the CDR3 is TGTGCCAGCAGCCCAACGAAGCTTATTATCAGGGCCCCTGAAGCTTTCTTT. It yields the protein CASSPTKLIIRAPEAFF. Complete variable domain (other parts from reference TRBV9 and TRBJ1-1): DSGVTQTPKHLITATGQRVTLRCSPRSGDLSVYWYQQSLDQGLQFLIQYYNGEERAKGNILERFSAQQFPDLHSELNLSSLELGDSALYFCASSPTKLIIRAPEAFFGQGTRLTVV.

V is TRBV5-5 and J is TRBJ2-2; D may be TRBD1 or TRBD2 (5 bases each). Germline CDR1 and CDR2: SGHKS and YYEKEE (reference sequence). The CDR3 is 17 residues long. V was trimmed by 3 bases and J by 1 base, leaving 16 bases between them. Here the CDR3 DNA reads TGTGCCAGCAGCTCTCCCCCTGGGACGGTGAACACCGGGGAGCTGTTTTTT. This translates into CASSSPPGTVNTGELFF.

The gene calls are TRBV4-3 and TRBJ2-3; TRBD1 matches 7 bases. The CDR3 extends over 19 amino acids. Germline V lookup: CDR1 LGHNA, CDR2 YSLEER. With V trimmed by 1 base and J by 2 bases, 15 bases remained unmatched. The CDR3 here is CASSQGFFVGDSYTDTQYF. The CDR3 nucleotides read TGCGCCAGCAGCCAAGGATTCTTTGTTGGGGACAGCTACACAGATACGCAGTATTTT.

V is TRBV27 and J is TRBJ2-7; TRBD2 matches at 7 bases. Trimming removed 3 bases from V and 3 bases from J; junction bases left unmatched: 5. CDR1 is MNHEY and CDR2 is SMNVEV in the germline V gene (reference sequence). The CDR3 has 14 amino acids. This CDR3 reads CASSFSGAVYEQYF. CDR3 DNA sequence: TGTGCCAGCAGTTTCAGCGGGGCTGTCTACGAGCAGTACTTC.

V is TRBV5-1 and J is TRBJ2-1; 9 bases fit TRBD1. V lost 0 bases, J lost 7 bases, and 2 bases stayed unmatched. This CDR3 is built from 14 residues. CDR1 is SGHRS and CDR2 is YFSETQ in the germline V gene. This chain's CDR3 is CASSLVGTGNEQFF. The CDR3 DNA follows: TGCGCCAGCAGCTTGGTCGGGACAGGGAATGAGCAGTTCTTC.

The chain uses TRBV7-2 and TRBJ2-3; no firm D call. The CDR3 extends over 15 amino acids. The V gene's germline CDR1 is SGHTA and CDR2 FQGNSA. Trimming stripped 6 bases from V and 5 bases from J, with 18 bases between. CDR3 DNA sequence: TGTGCCAGCAGGCTTTCGGTAGCTTGGGAAGATACGCAGTATTTT. It encodes CASRLSVAWEDTQYF.

This sequence joins TRBV19 and TRBJ2-7; the D gene is possibly TRBD1 (6 bases). The CDR3 length is 15 residues. V gave up 6 bases and J gave up 2 bases, with 17 bases separating them. Germline loops: CDR1 LNHDA, CDR2 SQIVND (reference sequence). The CDR3 coding sequence is TGTGCCAGTAGCCTGCAGGGGACGGTAACCTACGAGCAGTACTTC. Protein: CASSLQGTVTYEQYF.